This paragraph covers one T cell receptor (beta chain) sequence. The count of this clone is one. The specificity of this receptor is unknown. Qualities for individual bases were not recorded, and no much larger clone is one base off. The record originates from a study of a mutant IDH1 vaccine in newly diagnosed glioma (TCRdb year 2021). Study-wide context: Of the 25 to 40 patients who were treated, around 62% were male and about 40% were female, and the mean age was about 37 years. Peripheral blood was collected at six visits: V03 (baseline), V05, V07, V10, V12 and V13. Prior to enrollment, standard therapy consisting of radiotherapy alone, temozolomide alone, or radiochemotherapy with temozolomide had been administered to patients, with the combination being received by most patients. For exploratory analyses, longitudinal TCRB deep sequencing was carried out in under 30 treated patients wherever samples were available.

CDR1 and CDR2, per the germline V gene, are MNHEY and SVGAGI. Relative to germline, V is 4 bases shorter and J is 0 bases shorter, with 16 bases between their ends. From the cysteine up to the phenylalanine, the CDR3 has a length of 16 residues. Kept here is only the CDR3 DNA, which spans 48 bases and is read in frame from base 1. The time point label of this sample denotes: baseline, week 1 (first vaccination visit). The treatment or condition label corresponds to: pre-vaccination baseline after standard-of-care therapy. Newly diagnosed WHO grade 3 or 4 IDH1-mutant astrocytomas showing loss of nuclear ATRX were present in the donors. The samples were drawn from NOA16, a multicentre, single-arm, open-label phase I trial in Germany that tested a mutant IDH1 peptide vaccine in humans for the first time. Visit V03 blood draws served as the baseline sample for immunogenicity testing. Genomic DNA for TCRB sequencing was extracted from EDTA blood using the DNeasy Blood and Tissue Kit.

On the study overall, not on this receptor specifically: No apparent relationship was observed between pseudoprogression and alterations in the top peripheral T cell clonotypes detected by TCRB sequencing. Immune responses induced by the vaccine were seen in over 90% of patients across multiple MHC alleles. It was noted by the authors that analyses of patient blood samples could not be reproduced owing to sample limitations. PBMC samples for TCRB deep sequencing were selected based on availability.

The library came from the immunoSEQ multiplex PCR assay. Rearranged TCR beta chain sequences were amplified with the hsTCRB Kit following the manufacturer's protocol. Sequencing of TCRB libraries was carried out on an Illumina MiSeq. The paper's data handling went like this. The proprietary platform of the kit vendor was used for demultiplexing, trimming and gene mapping. Held by TCRdb, this immuneACCESS table contains in-frame sequences only and omits some clones. Under half of the omission traces to an unresolved V gene where checked; the cause of the rest is unknown. For V, J and clone size, that table is used; D and trimming come from the DNA. Here the sample has around 64,000 clones; approximately 82% occur a single time. The ten largest account for roughly 4.4% of the sample.

This material consisted of peripheral blood mononuclear cells (PBMCs), taken from a glioma patient treated with radiotherapy, temozolomide or both. This clonotype was sampled from a young woman with glioma. Some clones in this sample may be carry-over from other donors' samples. Recombination joined TRBV6-5 with TRBJ2-7, with TRBD1 as a weak D call on 6 bases. The DNA is as follows: TGTGCCAGCAGTTCCTCCCGTCAGGGGATCTCCTACGAGCAGTACTTC. Its translation reads: CASSSSRQGISYEQYF.